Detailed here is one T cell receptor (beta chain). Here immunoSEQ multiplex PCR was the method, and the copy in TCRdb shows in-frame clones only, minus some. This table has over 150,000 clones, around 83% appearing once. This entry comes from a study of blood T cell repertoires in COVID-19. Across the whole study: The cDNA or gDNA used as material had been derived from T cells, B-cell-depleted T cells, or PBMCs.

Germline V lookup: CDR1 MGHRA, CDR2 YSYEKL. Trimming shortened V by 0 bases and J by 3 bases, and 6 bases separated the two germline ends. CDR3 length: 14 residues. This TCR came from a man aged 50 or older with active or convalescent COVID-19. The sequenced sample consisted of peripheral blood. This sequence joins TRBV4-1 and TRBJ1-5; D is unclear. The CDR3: CASSQDRFNQPQHF. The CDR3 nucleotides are TGCGCCAGCAGCCAAGACAGGTTCAATCAGCCCCAGCATTTT.